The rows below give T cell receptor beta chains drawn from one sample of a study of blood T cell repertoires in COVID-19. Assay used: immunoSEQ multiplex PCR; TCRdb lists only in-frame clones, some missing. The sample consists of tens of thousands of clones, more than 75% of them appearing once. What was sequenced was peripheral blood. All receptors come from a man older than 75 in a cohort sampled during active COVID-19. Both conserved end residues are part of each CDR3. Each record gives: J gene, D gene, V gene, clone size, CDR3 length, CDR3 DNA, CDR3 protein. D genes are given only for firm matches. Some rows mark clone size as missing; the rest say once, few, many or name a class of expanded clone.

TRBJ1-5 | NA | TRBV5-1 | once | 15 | TGCGCCAGCAGTCCGGTCCCAGGGGGCAATCAGCCCCAGCATTTT | CASSPVPGGNQPQHF
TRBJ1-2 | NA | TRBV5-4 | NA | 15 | TGTGCCAGCAGCCCGGAAGCTGCTACGGGTGGGGGCTACACCTTC | CASSPEAATGGGYTF
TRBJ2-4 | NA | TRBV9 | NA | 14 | TGTGCCAGCAGTCTGGGGGAGGTCAAAAACATTCAGTACTTC | CASSLGEVKNIQYF
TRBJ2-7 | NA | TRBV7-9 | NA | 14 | TGTGCCAGCAGCTTATTCGGGAGTTCCTACGAGCAGTACTTC | CASSLFGSSYEQYF
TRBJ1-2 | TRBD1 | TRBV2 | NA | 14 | TGTGCCAGCGTTCCGACAGGGGGGGGCTATGGCTACACCTTC | CASVPTGGGYGYTF
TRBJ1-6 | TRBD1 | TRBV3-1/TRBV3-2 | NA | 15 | TGTGCCAGCAGCTCCACCGGGACAGGGAATTCACCCCTCCACTTT | CASSSTGTGNSPLHF
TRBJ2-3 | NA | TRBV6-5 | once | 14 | TGTGCCAGCAGTTACTCGATCGCGGCAGATACGCAGTATTTT | CASSYSIAADTQYF
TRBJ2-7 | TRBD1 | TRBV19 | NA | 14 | TGTGCCAGTAGTAAAGACAGGGGATTCTACGAGCAGTACTTC | CASSKDRGFYEQYF
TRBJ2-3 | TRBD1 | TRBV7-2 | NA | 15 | TGTGCCAGCACGATACAGGGGGCGGCGTCAGATACGCAGTATTTT | CASTIQGAASDTQYF
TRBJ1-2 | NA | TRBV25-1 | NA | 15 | TGTGCCAGCAGTCCCCGGAAAGGGGCCGCCTATGGCTACACCTTC | CASSPRKGAAYGYTF
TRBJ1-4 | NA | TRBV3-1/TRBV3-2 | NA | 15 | TGTGCCAGCAGCCAAGAGTCCGTTAGGGGCGAAAAACTGTTTTTT | CASSQESVRGEKLFF
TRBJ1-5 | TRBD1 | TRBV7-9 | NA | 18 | TGTGCCAGCAGCGGCGGGACAGGGGGTGCCCCGAACAATCAGCCCCAGCATTTT | CASSGGTGGAPNNQPQHF
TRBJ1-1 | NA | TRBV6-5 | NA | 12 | TGTGCCAGCAGCTCGTCGTACACTGAAGCTTTCTTT | CASSSSYTEAFF
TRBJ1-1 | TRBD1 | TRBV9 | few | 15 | TGTGCCAGCAGCCCCCGGGACAGGCTTTGGCCGGAGGCTTTCTTT | CASSPRDRLWPEAFF
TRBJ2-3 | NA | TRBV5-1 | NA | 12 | TGCGCCAGCAGCTTGAACAGGGATACGCAGTATTTT | CASSLNRDTQYF
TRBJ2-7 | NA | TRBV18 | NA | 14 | TGTGCCAGCTCCACACAGGGAACGGTTGGCGAGCAGTACTTC | CASSTQGTVGEQYF